This paragraph reports one T cell receptor (beta chain). The sample comes from a study of T-cell reconstitution after alpha-beta-depleted transplantation in children. Germline CDR1 MNHNS, CDR2 SASEGT. The CDR3 loop spans 14 amino acids. V lost 7 bases, J lost 1 base, and 13 bases lay in between. Preparation of the TCRbeta library involved a method that used unique molecular identifiers. TCRdb fed the PCR reads into MiXCR, producing one record per CDR3 protein. The data hold hundreds of thousands of distinct CDR3 sequences, with more than 10% observed a single time. Sequences were derived from PBMCs, sampled from the stem cell graft. This TCR was recovered from a human donor who donated a stem cell graft to a child with Fanconi anemia. This chain joins TRBV6-1 and TRBJ1-1; maybe TRBD1 (5 bases). CDR3 sequence reads: CASTQLGGNTEAFF. The CDR3 nucleotides read TGTGCCAGCACTCAACTCGGGGGGAACACTGAAGCTTTCTTT.